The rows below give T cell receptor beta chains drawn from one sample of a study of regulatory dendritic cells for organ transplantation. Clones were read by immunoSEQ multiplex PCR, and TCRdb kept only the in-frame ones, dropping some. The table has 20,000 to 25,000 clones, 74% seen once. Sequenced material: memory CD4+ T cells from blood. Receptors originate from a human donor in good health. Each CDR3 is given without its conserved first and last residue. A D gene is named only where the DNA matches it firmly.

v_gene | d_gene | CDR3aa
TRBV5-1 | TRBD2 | ASSLGLAGGNNEQF
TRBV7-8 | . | ASSLEGRGSDTQY
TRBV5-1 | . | ASSLGRGKQF
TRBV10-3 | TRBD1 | AISDGTVTMKQF
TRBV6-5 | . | ASSDRQLEAF
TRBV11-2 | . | ASSLVQAAHKPTDTQY
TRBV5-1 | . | ASSPGQSGNTIY
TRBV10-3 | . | AISDGDGERAF
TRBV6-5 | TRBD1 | ASSRGQGLNQPQH
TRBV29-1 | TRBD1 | SVDRGWGYT
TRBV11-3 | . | ASSLGGSYEQY
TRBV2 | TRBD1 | ASRQGLDVTGELF
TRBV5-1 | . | ASSLGTVDSPLH
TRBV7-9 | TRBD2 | ASSVRSGGAAEQY
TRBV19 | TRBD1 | ASTPGTANTGELF
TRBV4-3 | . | ASSRETSRGGELF
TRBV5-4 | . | ASSLEKGSDTQY
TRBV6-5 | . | ASSRGRGHEKLF
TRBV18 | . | ASSLQGSGNTIY
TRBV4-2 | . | ASSQVEQGWDADTEAF
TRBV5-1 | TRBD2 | ASSLGIAGEGYEQY
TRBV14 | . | ASSPRSSVGLGGYT